The clone carrying this TCR beta chain was seen once. The data belong to a study of blood T cell repertoires in COVID-19. Study context: Sample material is recorded as cDNA or gDNA derived from T cells, B-cell-depleted T cells, or PBMCs.

Under the authors' procedure: How many nucleated cells were present was estimated from reference gene primer amplification. This table comes from immunoSEQ multiplex PCR, and its TCRdb copy is limited to in-frame clones, with some not included. D and trimming come from the DNA, and the V and J calls and clone size come from that table. The sample lists tens of thousands of clones, about nine tenths seen once, with about 1.5% in the top ten. The V gene's germline CDR1 is SGHNT and CDR2 YYREEE (reference sequence). The length of the CDR3 is 16 residues. V was trimmed by 4 bases and J by 1 base, leaving 15 bases between them.

V gene TRBV5-4 combines with J gene TRBJ2-1, with D perhaps TRBD2 (7 bases). This receptor was obtained from a man between 60 and 70 years old with acute or convalescent COVID-19. The sequenced sample was peripheral blood. The CDR3 DNA follows: TGTGCCAGCAGCCCCGGAGGGGGGGCATCCTACAATGAGCAGTTCTTC. This encodes CASSPGGGASYNEQFF.